This TCR beta chain is from a study of T cells after yellow fever vaccination. 5'RACE template switching produced TCR cDNA carrying a universal primer site and UMIs. Each CDR3 protein is one row after TCRdb ran MiXCR on the 5' RACE reads. The sample consists of a few hundred thousand distinct CDR3 sequences, approximately 6% of them appearing once. Germline values: CDR1 DFQATT, CDR2 SNEGSKA (reference sequence). Trimming took 3 bases from V and 3 from J; bases not matched to a gene: 5. This CDR3 region has 14 residues. Sequencing was performed on PBMCs, taken 5 days after the yellow fever booster vaccination. The TCR sequence derives from a man aged 25 to 40 who received the YFV17D yellow fever vaccine. The chain combines TRBV20-1 with TRBJ2-7, with 10 nucleotides matching TRBD2. CDR3 residues: CSASLTSGDYEQYF. Written as DNA, the CDR3 is TGCAGTGCTAGCCTAACTAGCGGGGACTACGAGCAGTACTTC.